This T cell receptor beta chain is drawn from a study of cytomegalovirus exposure and HLA in healthy donors. Study background: The Caucasian-associated ancestry cluster contained 81% of the roughly 400 genotyped donors.

Germline V CDR1 and CDR2: SNHLY, FYNNEI. This CDR3 is 14 amino acids long. V shed 11 bases, J shed 6 bases, and the junction held 4 bases outside the gene matches. The PCR used 60 Vbeta and 13 Jbeta primers. The repertoire was sequenced with immunoSEQ multiplex PCR; TCRdb's copy has only in-frame clones and lacks some. This table lists 30,000 to 50,000 clones. V is TRBV2 and J is TRBJ2-2; 15 bases align to TRBD2. Sequenced input: PBMCs. This TCR came from a young woman in good health and CMV-seropositive. CDR3 nucleotide sequence: TGTGCCGGGACTAGCGGGGGGTTGGCCGGGGAGCTGTTTTTT. This translates into CAGTSGGLAGELFF.